A single sample is the source of the 15 T cell receptor beta chains below, sequenced in a study of cytomegalovirus exposure and HLA in healthy donors. TCRdb's copy holds only in-frame clones and misses some; the assay was immunoSEQ multiplex PCR. This table has roughly 80,000 clones, approximately 95% appearing once. The sequenced material came from PBMCs. These receptors were obtained from a woman aged 18-29 years in good health and CMV-seropositive.

J is TRBJ2-3 and V is TRBV6-4; 10 nucleotides agree with TRBD2. Germline loops: CDR1 MRHNA, CDR2 SNTAGT. CDR3 size: 15 residues. The V segment lost 2 bases and the J segment 4 bases; nucleotides outside the gene matches: 3. CDR3 nucleotide sequence: TGTGCCAGCAGTGACAAGCGGGGGGGCCCAGATACGCAGTATTTT. Amino acids: CASSDKRGGPDTQYF.

This clone showed up just once. This CDR3 is CASSLELSRHSGANVLTF. The CDR3 DNA is TGTGCCAGCAGCTTAGAGCTAAGCCGCCACTCTGGGGCCAACGTCCTGACTTTC. The chain carries TRBV11-1 and TRBJ2-6; D not certain. Germline V lookup: CDR1 SGHAT, CDR2 FQDESV (reference sequence). Trimming stripped 1 base from V and 0 bases from J, with 13 bases between. This CDR3 spans 18 amino acids.

The chain joins TRBV30 to TRBJ1-4, with TRBD1 matching over 8 bases. V shed 3 bases and J 7 bases; nucleotides not matched to a gene: 13. This CDR3 has 16 residues. The germline gives CDR1 GTSNPN, CDR2 SVGIG (reference sequence). CDR3 region: CAWRIGQGVRGEKLFF. DNA for the CDR3: TGTGCCTGGAGAATTGGACAGGGTGTAAGGGGTGAAAAACTGTTTTTT.

The genes are TRBV5-1 and TRBJ2-5; 8 bases match TRBD2. Trimming cost V 2 bases and J 2 bases; bases outside gene matches: 8. The CDR3 is 16 amino acids. The germline V gene has CDR1 SGHRS and CDR2 YFSETQ. The CDR3 reads CASSFRFRGGQETQYF. The CDR3 DNA reads as TGCGCCAGCAGCTTTAGATTCCGCGGGGGGCAAGAGACCCAGTACTTC.

The J gene is TRBJ1-2, the V gene TRBV5-1; D possibly corresponds to TRBD1 (5 bases). This CDR3 contains 14 residues. The germline V and J ends were trimmed by 0 bases and 4 bases, with 10 bases remaining between them. CDR1 is SGHRS, CDR2 YFSETQ, per germline. The CDR3 sequence is CASSLVSGGYGYTF. The CDR3 DNA reads as TGCGCCAGCAGCTTGGTTTCGGGGGGCTATGGCTACACCTTC.

V usage is TRBV30 and J usage is TRBJ1-1; D uncertain. Germline V gene sequence: CDR1 GTSNPN, CDR2 SVGIG (reference sequence). This CDR3 comprises 14 residues. V was cut by 0 bases and J by 5 bases, with 13 bases left in between. Here the CDR3 DNA reads TGTGCCTGGAGTGTACAACTCGGGGTTACTGAAGCTTTCTTT. It yields the protein CAWSVQLGVTEAFF. Full variable domain (missing parts from reference TRBV30 and TRBJ1-1): SQTIHQWPATLVQPVGSPLSLECTVEGTSNPNLYWYRQAAGRGLQLLFYSVGIGQISSEVPQNLSASRPQDRQFILSSKKLLLSDSGFYLCAWSVQLGVTEAFFGQGTRLTVV.

The chain has TRBV6-1 and TRBJ2-5; D unresolved. V was clipped by 2 bases and J by 14 bases, with 12 bases between them. In germline, CDR1 is MNHNS, CDR2 SASEGT. This CDR3 is built from 11 residues. DNA for the CDR3: TGTGCCAGCAGTGAATTGTCCTACCCCTACTTC. Its protein is CASSELSYPYF.

The J gene is TRBJ1-5, the V gene TRBV14, with no clear D. This CDR3 is 14 amino acids long. V was clipped by 3 bases and J by 6 bases, with 12 bases between them. CDR1 is SGHDN and CDR2 is FVKESK in the germline V gene. The chain's CDR3 is CASSQKFSGQPQHF. CDR3 DNA sequence: TGTGCCAGCAGCCAGAAGTTTAGCGGTCAGCCCCAGCATTTT.

CDR3 loop: CASSVGLAFTYEQYF. In nucleotides, the CDR3 is TGTGCCAGCAGCGTCGGACTAGCGTTTACCTACGAGCAGTACTTC. V is TRBV9 and J is TRBJ2-7, with TRBD2 matching 9 bases. CDR1 is SGDLS, CDR2 YYNGEE, per germline. J gave up 2 bases and V 2 bases, and 5 bases lay outside the gene matches. The CDR3 extends over 15 amino acids.

V gene TRBV7-2 combines with J gene TRBJ1-2; D possibly corresponds to TRBD1 (5 bases). Trimming cost V 1 base and J 4 bases, with 22 bases left between them. Germline CDR1 SGHTA, CDR2 FQGNSA. The CDR3 extends over 18 amino acids. The CDR3 nucleotides read TGTGCCAGCAGCTTAGATCCTCTTTCGACAGTTCTGCCCTATGGCTACACCTTC. Its protein is CASSLDPLSTVLPYGYTF.

CDR3 residues: CASADRGTYNEQFF. CDR3 DNA sequence: TGTGCCAGCGCGGACAGAGGTACCTACAATGAGCAGTTCTTC. The V call is TRBV28, the J call TRBJ2-1; the D gene is possibly TRBD1 (6 bases). With 8 bases removed from V and 2 bases from J, the gap between germline ends came to 13 bases. CDR3 length: 14 amino acids. Germline V gives CDR1 MDHEN, CDR2 SYDVKM.

The V and J genes are TRBV10-1 and TRBJ2-7, with 7 bases that match TRBD2. Germline V lookup: CDR1 WNHNN, CDR2 SYGVQD (reference sequence). This CDR3 has 14 amino acids. J lost 2 bases, V lost 7 bases, and 8 bases had no gene match. This CDR3 reads CASTQSGTTYEQYF. The CDR3 DNA follows: TGCGCCAGCACCCAAAGCGGGACGACCTACGAGCAGTACTTC.

This clone was counted a single time. The J gene is TRBJ1-4, the V gene TRBV6-5; no clear D gene. Trimming took off 0 bases at V and 0 bases at J, with 5 bases between the two ends. The germline V gene encodes CDR1 MNHEY and CDR2 SVGAGI. CDR3 length equals 15 residues. CDR3 nucleotides: TGTGCCAGCAGTTACTCCGGTTCAACTAATGAAAAACTGTTTTTT. The encoded protein is CASSYSGSTNEKLFF.

The V call is TRBV7-9, the J call TRBJ1-2, with D possibly being TRBD1 (6 bases). The germline CDR1 and CDR2 sequences are SEHNR and FQNEAQ (reference sequence). The CDR3 sequence is 13 residues long. The V end lost 5 bases, the J end lost 4 bases, and 11 bases lay between the germline ends. The DNA of the CDR3 is TGTGCCAGCAGCGCACAGGGCCCCTATGGCTACACCTTC. It encodes CASSAQGPYGYTF.

The V call is TRBV29-1, the J call TRBJ2-3; a weak D match, TRBD1 (6 bases). The CDR3 loop spans 14 amino acids. V lost 4 bases to trimming and J lost 1 base, with 12 bases between them. Germline values: CDR1 SQVTM, CDR2 ANQGSEA. The CDR3 sequence: CSVGGRTRTDTQYF. The CDR3 DNA reads TGCAGCGTTGGGGGGCGGACTCGCACAGATACGCAGTATTTT.